This TCR beta chain came from a study of CD8 T cells in Susac syndrome. Patients with Susac syndrome showed fulfilment of recently defined diagnostic criteria for definite or probable disease. CDR1 and CDR2 (germline): LGHDT, YNNKEL (reference sequence). The CDR3 loop spans 13 amino acids. V lost 6 bases, J lost 9 bases, and 10 bases stayed unmatched. After extraction with the RNeasy kit, about 0.5 to 1 ug of the RNA was reverse transcribed using random hexamers. immunoSEQ multiplex PCR amplified TCR beta CDR3 across 54 Vbeta, 13 Jbeta. TCRdb redid the calling of the immunoSEQ multiplex PCR reads with MiXCR, one entry per CDR3 protein. The table has 150,000 to 200,000 distinct CDR3 sequences, roughly 92% seen once; the top ten hold 0.12%.

The sample consisted of CD4+ T cells from PBMCs. The receptor's source is a human donor with Susac syndrome. The chain has TRBV3-1 and TRBJ1-2; 7 positions match TRBD1. The CDR3, as DNA: TGTGCCAGCAGTGAAGGGGACAGCCGTAGCTACACCTTC. Protein product: CASSEGDSRSYTF.